The present T cell receptor (beta chain) was sequenced within a study of PD-1 blockade in classical Hodgkin lymphoma. Study information: The patients were dosed with nivolumab 3 mg/kg, infused intravenously every 2 weeks.

Time point specified: cycle 4 day 1 (C4D1), after less than seven weeks of nivolumab. Every patient relapsed after autologous stem cell transplantation, and brentuximab vedotin exposure varied. Purification of CD4+ T cells from thawed PBMCs was achieved by magnetic negative selection. Findings of the study overall: Compared with baseline, CD4+ but not CD8+ TCR diversity had risen significantly by C4D1.

The length of the CDR3 is 15 residues. The V and J ends lost 5 bases and 7 bases respectively, with 17 bases between them. Germline CDR1 is SGHAT and CDR2 is FQNNGV. Libraries were prepared by immunoSEQ multiplex PCR; TCRdb keeps only in-frame clonotypes and omits some of them. Of thousands of clones listed, about nine tenths were seen once; the top ten hold approximately 1.5%. Concerning this clone: Its antigen remains unidentified.

This receptor was obtained from a human donor with classical Hodgkin lymphoma. V and J are TRBV11-2 and TRBJ2-2, with D unclear. Sequencing used CD4+ T cells from blood, obtained before the fourth cycle of nivolumab. As DNA, the CDR3 is TGTGCCAGCAGCGCCATAAAGGGCCCAAGCGGGGAGCTGTTTTTT. It yields the protein CASSAIKGPSGELFF. The variable domain in full, with the rest retrieved from reference TRBV11-2 and TRBJ2-2, is EAGVAQSPRYKIIEKRQSVAFWCNPISGHATLYWYQQILGQGPKLLIQFQNNGVVDDSQLPKDRFSAERLKGVDSTLKIQPAKLEDSAVYLCASSAIKGPSGELFFGEGSRLTVL.